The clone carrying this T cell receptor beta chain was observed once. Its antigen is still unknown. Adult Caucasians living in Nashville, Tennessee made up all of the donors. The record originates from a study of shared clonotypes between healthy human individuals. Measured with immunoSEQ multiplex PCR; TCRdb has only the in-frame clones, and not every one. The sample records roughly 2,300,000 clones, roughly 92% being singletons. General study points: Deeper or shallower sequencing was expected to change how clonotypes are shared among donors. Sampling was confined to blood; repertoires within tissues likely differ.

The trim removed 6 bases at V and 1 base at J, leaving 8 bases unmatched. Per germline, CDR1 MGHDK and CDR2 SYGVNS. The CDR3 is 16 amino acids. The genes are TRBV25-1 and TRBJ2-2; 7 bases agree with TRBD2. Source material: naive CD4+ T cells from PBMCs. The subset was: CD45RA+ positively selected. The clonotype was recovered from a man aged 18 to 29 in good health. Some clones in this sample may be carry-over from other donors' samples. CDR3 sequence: CASRPTGLQNTGELFF. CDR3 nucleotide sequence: TGTGCCAGCAGACCTACGGGACTACAGAACACCGGGGAGCTGTTTTTT.